Described below is a single TCR beta chain sequence and its context. Method: immunoSEQ multiplex PCR; TCRdb's copy keeps in-frame clones and lacks some. Here the sample spans under 400,000 clones, around nine tenths being singletons. Germline lookup yields CDR1 MNHEY and CDR2 SMNVEV (reference sequence). This CDR3 spans 14 amino acids. V lost 5 bases and J lost 7; bases outside the gene matches: 4. This specimen comes from a study of blood T cell repertoires in COVID-19. Source material: PBMCs or T cells enriched from blood (not recorded which). This sequence originates from a woman aged 25 to 39 who had been exposed to COVID-19. This chain connects TRBV27 to TRBJ2-1, with 11 nucleotides matching TRBD2. CDR3 sequence (DNA): TGTGCCAGCAGTAGGGCTAGCGGGAGGAATGAGCAGTTCTTC. It encodes CASSRASGRNEQFF.